This TCR beta chain was profiled in a study of OX40 agonist ivuxolimab in advanced cancers. The wider study: Ivuxolimab, which is an agonistic anti-OX40 (CD134) antibody, was administered to the patients.

CDR1 and CDR2 from the germline V gene are SGHDT and YYEEEE. V was clipped by 4 bases and J by 5 bases, with 15 bases between them. The CDR3 length is 14 residues. Assay used: immunoSEQ multiplex PCR; TCRdb lists only in-frame clones, some missing. The repertoire holds some 40,000 clones, with more than 75% as singletons. The clonotype was recovered from an adult with an advanced solid tumor such as melanoma, head and neck, liver or kidney cancer. This chain joins TRBV5-6 and TRBJ1-2; D uncertain. This specimen was CD4+ or CD8+ T cells sorted from blood, taken in a trial of the OX40 agonist ivuxolimab. As DNA, the CDR3 is TGTGCCAGCAGCCCTGGACCTGGATTATATGGCTACACCTTC. Encoded protein: CASSPGPGLYGYTF. The full variable domain, rest sourced from reference TRBV5-6 and TRBJ1-2, is DAGVTQSPTHLIKTRGQQVTLRCSPKSGHDTVSWYQQALGQGPQFIFQYYEEEERQRGNFPDRFSGHQFPNYSSELNVNALLLGDSALYLCASSPGPGLYGYTFGSGTRLTVV.